A single sample is the source of the 32 T cell receptor beta chains below, sequenced in a study of blood T cells in healthy people across ages. Then a second PCR, running about 7 to 11 cycles, was carried out with a sample-barcoded 5' primer and a J-beta primer mix. TCRdb called the 5' RACE reads again in MiXCR, with one record for every CDR3 protein. This sample has approximately 1.5 million distinct CDR3 sequences; less than 45% occur once, and the top ten carry more than 4%. Sequencing was carried out using blood. The receptors here all came from a woman aged 18-30 years in good health.

The V and J genes are TRBV7-9 and TRBJ2-7; a weak D match, TRBD2 (6 bases). CDR1 and CDR2 (germline): SEHNR, FQNEAQ (reference sequence). The CDR3 totals 14 residues. Trimming cost V 5 bases and J 3 bases, with 14 bases left between them. CDR3 sequence reads: CASSNPGSNYEQYF. CDR3 nucleotides: TGTGCCAGCAGCAACCCCGGGAGTAACTACGAGCAGTACTTC.

Concerning this clonotype itself: An end of the junction does not agree with germline; a read error may underlie this. The J gene is TRBJ1-4, the V gene TRBV7-9; tentatively, D is TRBD1 (6 bases). The CDR3 sequence is 15 residues long. Germline V gene sequence: CDR1 SEHNR, CDR2 FQNEAQ (reference sequence). The CDR3, as DNA: TGTGCCAGCAGCTTAGTTGGGGGGCCGAATGCAAAACTGTTTTTT. Its protein product is CASSLVGGPNAKLFF. Full variable domain (rest looked up from reference TRBV7-9 and TRBJ1-4): DTGVSQNPRHKITKRGQNVTFRCDPISEHNRLYWYRQTLGQGPEFLTYFQNEAQLEKSRLLSDRFSAERPKGSFSTLEIQRTEQGDSAMYLCASSLVGGPNAKLFFGSGTQLSVL.

This clonotype was found a few times. The V and J genes are TRBV5-6 and TRBJ1-1; D is unresolved. Deletions cut 2 bases from V and 9 bases from J, with 14 bases between. This CDR3 region has 13 residues. Germline V lookup: CDR1 SGHDT, CDR2 YYEEEE. In DNA, the CDR3 is TGTGCCAGCAGCTTAGGCACCGGTTTTAAAGCTTTCTTT. This encodes CASSLGTGFKAFF.

The V gene is TRBV4-3, the J gene TRBJ1-2; no clear D. The V end lost 2 bases, the J end lost 8 bases, and 15 bases lay between the germline ends. The germline CDR1 and CDR2 sequences are LGHNA and YSLEER. CDR3 length equals 14 residues. DNA for the CDR3: TGCGCCAGCAGCCAATGGCGGGGTACCGGGGGCTACACCTTC. Translating it yields CASSQWRGTGGYTF.

The V and J genes are TRBV7-2 and TRBJ2-4; no clear D. Matching the DNA end better, TRBJ2-7 makes the J call doubtful. CDR3 length equals 12 residues. Germline assignment: CDR1 SGHTA and CDR2 FQGNSA. The DNA for the CDR3 is TGTGCCAGCGCACCGAATCGAGACGAGCAGTACTTC. This sequence encodes CASAPNRDEQYF.

The chain is built from TRBV2 and TRBJ1-1; TRBD1 agrees at 7 bases. Germline CDR1 is SNHLY and CDR2 is FYNNEI. The CDR3 consists of 13 residues. Germline trimming cut 7 bases from V and 6 bases from J; bases unmatched to any gene: 8. The CDR3 region has the DNA TGTGCCAGCAACGGACAGGATTTCTCTGAAGCTTTCTTT. It is translated as CASNGQDFSEAFF.

This clonotype was detected only a few times. This chain uses TRBV7-9 with TRBJ2-2; D call uncertain. Per germline, CDR1 SEHNR and CDR2 FQNEAQ (reference sequence). The CDR3 consists of 13 residues. V gave up 4 bases and J gave up 7 bases, with 10 bases separating them. This CDR3 reads CASSYQGSGELFF. Here the CDR3 DNA reads TGTGCCAGCAGCTATCAAGGTAGCGGGGAGCTGTTTTTT.

The DNA of the CDR3 is TGTGCCAGCAGCTTAGATCCGGGTACTAATGAAAAACTGTTTTTT. Its translation is CASSLDPGTNEKLFF. V usage is TRBV7-9 and J usage is TRBJ1-4, with D unresolved. This CDR3 region has 15 residues. Germline CDR1 reads SEHNR; CDR2 reads FQNEAQ (reference sequence). V lost 1 base, J lost 2 bases, and 8 bases lay in between.

The chain recombines TRBV29-1 with TRBJ2-5; TRBD2 aligns across 8 bases. The end of the DNA aligns better with TRBJ2-7, so the J call may be wrong. This CDR3 has 15 amino acids. Germline-derived CDR1 and CDR2 are SQVTM and ANQGSEA. CDR3 sequence reads: CSVVGIPGLDYEQYF. CDR3 DNA sequence: TGCAGCGTTGTCGGAATACCGGGACTAGACTACGAGCAGTACTTC.

This clonotype has only a few counts. The chain joins TRBV12-3 or TRBV12-4 to TRBJ2-5; no reliable D call. The CDR3 loop spans 13 amino acids. The V and J ends lost 4 bases and 3 bases respectively, with 9 bases between them. The DNA of the CDR3 is TGTGCCAGCAGTTACGGCCGTAAAGAGACCCAGTACTTC. It encodes CASSYGRKETQYF.

V is TRBV10-3 and J is TRBJ1-6, with 9 nucleotides matching TRBD1. Germline V gene data show CDR1 as ENHRY and CDR2 as SYGVKD. The CDR3 extends over 16 amino acids. The junction had 4 bases not matched to a gene; V was cut back by 4 bases and J by 3 bases. The DNA for the CDR3 is TGTGCCATCAGTGCCCGGGACAGGGACTATAATTCACCCCTCCACTTT. It specifies CAISARDRDYNSPLHF.

This clonotype has more than one count but fewer than ten. The CDR3 is CASSVVGQSDTQYF. CDR3 sequence (DNA): TGTGCCAGCAGCGTAGTTGGACAGTCAGATACGCAGTATTTT. The rearrangement joins TRBV9 to TRBJ2-3, with D perhaps matching TRBD1 (6 bases). Germline V gene sequence: CDR1 SGDLS, CDR2 YYNGEE. The CDR3 has 14 amino acids. The V and J ends lost 0 bases and 4 bases respectively, with 9 bases between them.

The chain joins TRBV7-4 to TRBJ1-2; TRBD1 aligns across 7 bases. The CDR3 is made up of 14 amino acids. J gave up 4 bases and V 5 bases, and 7 bases lay outside the gene matches. The germline V gene encodes CDR1 SGHVT and CDR2 SQSDAQ. The CDR3 DNA sequence: TGTGCCAGCAGCGCCAGGGGACAGCTCTATGGCTACACCTTC. As protein: CASSARGQLYGYTF.

This clonotype showed up many times. J is TRBJ1-2 and V is TRBV20-1, with D perhaps TRBD1 (5 bases). V shed 0 bases and J shed 2 bases, with 7 bases lying between them. This CDR3 is built from 13 residues. Per the germline V gene, CDR1 is DFQATT and CDR2 is SNEGSKA (reference sequence). The CDR3 spells CSAREAGNYGYTF. The CDR3 DNA follows: TGCAGTGCTAGAGAGGCAGGGAACTATGGCTACACCTTC.

The chain couples TRBV15 to TRBJ1-1; 7 positions match TRBD1. Germline V gene sequence: CDR1 LNHNV, CDR2 YYDKDF (reference sequence). The CDR3 runs 14 residues. J gave up 6 bases and V 7 bases, and 11 bases lay outside the gene matches. The CDR3: CATNRQGPGSEAFF. The CDR3 DNA is TGTGCCACCAACCGACAGGGACCCGGGTCTGAAGCTTTCTTT.

The V gene is TRBV18, the J gene TRBJ1-1; TRBD1 matches at 7 bases. Germline loops: CDR1 KGHSH, CDR2 LQKENI. Trimming removed 3 bases from V and 0 bases from J; junction bases left unmatched: 7. CDR3 length: 16 amino acids. For the CDR3, the DNA is TGTGCCAGCTCACCCCAAACGGGACAGATGAACACTGAAGCTTTCTTT. Its translation: CASSPQTGQMNTEAFF.

This clonotype has only a few counts. This chain links TRBV12-3 or TRBV12-4 with TRBJ2-3; a possible D gene is TRBD2 (5 bases). The CDR3 sequence is 14 residues long. Trimming took 6 bases from V and 3 from J, leaving 13 bases between them. CDR3 sequence: CASSPTRPTDTQYF. CDR3 sequence (DNA): TGTGCCAGCAGCCCTACTAGGCCGACAGATACGCAGTATTTT.

The chain uses TRBV6-5 and TRBJ2-5, with 7 bases fitting TRBD1. The DNA end is more similar to TRBJ2-7, so the J call may be wrong. Germline V lookup: CDR1 MNHEY, CDR2 SVGAGI. CDR3 size: 16 residues. Here the CDR3 reads CASSYLGTATLYEQYF. The CDR3 coding sequence is TGTGCCAGCAGTTACCTCGGGACAGCTACATTATACGAGCAGTACTTC.

The chain combines TRBV6-2 or TRBV6-3 with TRBJ2-7, with 8 bases matching TRBD1. Trimming removed 3 bases from V and 1 base from J; junction bases left unmatched: 5. Germline V gene lookup returns CDR1 MNHEY and CDR2 SVGEGT. This CDR3 comprises 15 residues. The CDR3 DNA sequence: TGTGCCAGCAGTTATGTCGGACAGGGATCCTACGAGCAGTACTTC. As protein: CASSYVGQGSYEQYF.

The chain is built from TRBV12-3 or TRBV12-4 and TRBJ1-2; D remains unclear. V was pared by 5 bases and J by 4 bases, with 11 bases between. The CDR3 covers 13 residues. CDR3 nucleotides: TGTGCCAGCAGTCACGGCGGCCTCTATGGCTACACCTTC. This codes for CASSHGGLYGYTF.

The rearrangement links TRBV4-1 to TRBJ2-1; 8 bases map to TRBD2. The CDR3 consists of 18 residues. V lost 2 bases to trimming and J lost 4 bases; unmatched junction nucleotides: 13. The germline CDR1 and CDR2 sequences are MGHRA and YSYEKL. The CDR3 DNA follows: TGCGCCAGCAGCCAATCCGTCGGAAGCGGGGGCCCTTACAATGAGCAGTTCTTC. Translated: CASSQSVGSGGPYNEQFF.

This clonotype has only a few counts. The CDR3 coding sequence is TGTGCCAGCAGTTACCCCGATGGACTCCCCTCCGATACGCAGTATTTT. Protein sequence: CASSYPDGLPSDTQYF. This rearrangement joins TRBV6-2 or TRBV6-3 to TRBJ2-3, with D possibly being TRBD2 (5 bases). Germline assignment: CDR1 MNHEY and CDR2 SVGEGT. Trimming took off 2 bases at V and 6 bases at J, with 18 bases between the two ends. The CDR3 covers 16 residues.

A few counts support this clonotype. The chain employs TRBV6-5 and TRBJ2-1; D remains unclear. CDR3 length: 16 residues. Germline V lookup: CDR1 MNHEY, CDR2 SVGAGI. V was trimmed by 0 bases and J by 3 bases, leaving 12 bases between them. DNA for the CDR3: TGTGCCAGCAGTTACTCCTTTCGCTCGGGCTACAATGAGCAGTTCTTC. Its protein is CASSYSFRSGYNEQFF.

On this clonotype: An end of the junction does not agree with germline; a read error may underlie this. The V and J genes are TRBV20-1 and TRBJ2-3, with D tentatively TRBD2 (5 bases). The CDR3 runs to 15 residues. CDR1 DFQATT and CDR2 SNEGSKA come from the germline V gene (reference sequence). The CDR3 sequence is CSTREGSSSTDTQYF. The CDR3 region has the DNA TGCAGTACTAGGGAAGGGAGCTCTAGCACAGATACGCAGTATTTT.

This clonotype turned up a few times. This chain joins TRBV27 and TRBJ2-1; D assignment may be TRBD1 or TRBD2 (5 bases each). The DNA end is more similar to TRBJ2-7, so the J call may be wrong. Germline CDR1 reads MNHEY; CDR2 reads SMNVEV (reference sequence). The CDR3 length is 16 residues. CDR3: CASSLQGELSYNEQYF. DNA of the CDR3: TGTGCCAGCAGTTTACAGGGAGAGCTCTCCTACAATGAGCAGTACTTC.

The chain uses TRBV20-1 and TRBJ2-1; the D gene could be TRBD1 or TRBD2 (6 bases each). The germline V and J ends were trimmed by 6 bases and 9 bases, with 18 bases remaining between them. Germline CDR1 is DFQATT and CDR2 is SNEGSKA (reference sequence). The CDR3 length is 13 residues. The CDR3 here is CSALGGPDTEQFF. The CDR3 coding sequence is TGCAGTGCCCTAGGGGGGCCCGACACTGAGCAGTTCTTC.

The genes are TRBV27 and TRBJ2-2; D unclear. V lost 5 bases to trimming and J lost 6 bases, with 7 bases between them. This CDR3 has 12 amino acids. Germline CDR1 is MNHEY and CDR2 is SMNVEV (reference sequence). CDR3 bases: TGTGCCAGCAGTGATGTTTCCGGGGAGCTGTTTTTT. Amino acid sequence: CASSDVSGELFF.

The genes are TRBV7-2 and TRBJ2-3; D remains ambiguous. The germline V gene encodes CDR1 SGHTA and CDR2 FQGNSA. This CDR3 has 15 amino acids. With 5 bases removed from V and 0 bases from J, the gap between germline ends came to 12 bases. The CDR3 reads CASSPIRFSTDTQYF. CDR3 DNA: TGTGCCAGCAGCCCTATTAGGTTCAGCACAGATACGCAGTATTTT.

The chain carries TRBV6-5 and TRBJ1-4, with D maybe TRBD1 (5 bases). Germline lookup yields CDR1 MNHEY and CDR2 SVGAGI. The CDR3 runs to 14 residues. V was cut by 6 bases and J by 7 bases, with 15 bases left in between. CDR3 residues: CASSLRDGSEKLFF. CDR3 DNA: TGTGCCAGCAGCCTACGGGACGGGAGTGAAAAACTGTTTTTT.

The rearrangement links TRBV7-9 to TRBJ1-1; 8 bases fit TRBD1. CDR3 length: 15 amino acids. With V trimmed by 2 bases and J by 5 bases, 7 bases remained unmatched. Germline CDR1 and CDR2: SEHNR and FQNEAQ (reference sequence). The CDR3 here is CASSLRQGWKTEAFF. CDR3 nucleotides: TGTGCCAGCAGCTTACGACAGGGGTGGAAAACTGAAGCTTTCTTT.

The chain uses TRBV12-3 or TRBV12-4 and TRBJ1-5; 8 bases line up with TRBD1. The CDR3 extends over 16 amino acids. The trim removed 5 bases at V and 2 bases at J, leaving 8 bases unmatched. CDR3 sequence reads: CASSHRTGGRNQPQHF. CDR3 DNA: TGTGCCAGCAGTCACCGCACAGGGGGTCGCAATCAGCCCCAGCATTTT.

The chain combines TRBV5-1 with TRBJ2-1; D is uncertain. The end of the DNA aligns better with TRBJ2-7, so the J call may be wrong. The CDR3 is 15 amino acids. Germline V gene data show CDR1 as SGHRS and CDR2 as YFSETQ. This CDR3 reads CASSWTKSEYNEQYF. The CDR3 region has the DNA TGCGCCAGCAGCTGGACGAAATCCGAGTACAATGAGCAGTACTTC.